This entry describes one T cell receptor beta chain. These data are taken from a study of shared clonotypes between healthy human individuals. The authors distributed each subset's genomic DNA evenly over several immunoSEQ plates. The authors loaded 200 ng DNA, tens of thousands of T cell genomes, into sorted-subset replicate PCRs. The protocol was immunoSEQ multiplex PCR, while the TCRdb copy is restricted to in-frame clones and leaves out a portion. Here the sample spans hundreds of thousands of clones, around 73% being singletons. Trimming at V came to 3 bases and at J to 3 bases, leaving 3 bases not matched to a gene. The length of the CDR3 is 14 residues. The germline CDR1 and CDR2 sequences are MDHEN and SYDVKM.

The receptor comes from a woman in her thirties in good health. The sequenced material came from memory CD4+ T cells sorted from blood. Documented subset: CD45RA-negative fraction. The V call is TRBV28, the J call TRBJ2-7, with 9 positions matching TRBD1. The CDR3 DNA sequence: TGTGCCAGCAGTTTCTGGGACAGGGTCTACGAGCAGTACTTC. Translated: CASSFWDRVYEQYF.